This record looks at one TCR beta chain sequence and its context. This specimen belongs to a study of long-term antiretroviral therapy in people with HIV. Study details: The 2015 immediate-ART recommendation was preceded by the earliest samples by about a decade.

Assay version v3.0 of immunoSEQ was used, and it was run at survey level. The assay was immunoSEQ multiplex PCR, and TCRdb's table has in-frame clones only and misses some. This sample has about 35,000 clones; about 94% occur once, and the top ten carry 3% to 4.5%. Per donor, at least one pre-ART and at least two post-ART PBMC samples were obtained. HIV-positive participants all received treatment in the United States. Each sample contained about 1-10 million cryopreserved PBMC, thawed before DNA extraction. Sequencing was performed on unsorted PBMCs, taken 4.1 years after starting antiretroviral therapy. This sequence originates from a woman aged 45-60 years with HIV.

The DNA for the CDR3 is TGTGCCAGCTCACAGTGGAGGGATTCAGAGACCCAGTACTTC. Its translation: CASSQWRDSETQYF. V gene TRBV18 combines with J gene TRBJ2-5, with a possible D match to TRBD2 (6 bases). The CDR3 sequence is 14 residues long. Germline lookup yields CDR1 KGHSH and CDR2 LQKENI. The ends were cut back, 4 bases at V and 4 bases at J, with 13 bases in the middle.